This T cell receptor beta chain stems from a study of shared clonotypes between healthy human individuals. About the research overall: Used for every donor were three CD4 naive, three CD4 memory, two CD8 naive and one CD8 memory plate. Study-wide results and limits: On the whole, naive subsets had larger estimated richness than memory subsets had.

For this clone: Its antigen is undetermined.

The authors divided CD4+ cells into CD45RA+ naive and CD45RA-negative memory subsets. Germline V gene sequence: CDR1 SNHLY, CDR2 FYNNEI. This CDR3 is built from 13 residues. With 4 bases removed from V and 2 bases from J, the gap between germline ends came to 9 bases. Assay used: immunoSEQ multiplex PCR; TCRdb lists only in-frame clones, some missing. The table has over 2 million clones, 95% seen once; the top ten hold roughly 0.13%. V and J are TRBV2 and TRBJ2-7; no reliable D call. The clonotype was recovered from a young man in good health. The sample was naive CD4+ T cells sorted from blood. Stated subset: CD45RA+ positively selected. The CDR3 region is CASSVTSTYEQYF. As DNA, the CDR3 is TGTGCCAGCAGTGTGACATCCACCTACGAGCAGTACTTC.